This is a list of T cell receptor beta chains from one sample in a study of metastatic and nonmetastatic thyroid tumors. TCRdb re-analyzed the PCR reads through MiXCR. The repertoire has tens of thousands of clones, around 15% of them found once; the top ten carry about 4.4%. Sequencing used blood. These receptors all stem from a female donor with papillary thyroid cancer or a benign thyroid nodule (not recorded which). Some clones in this sample may be carry-over from other donors' samples. Each CDR3 is given with its conserved first and last residue. The order of the fields is D gene, J gene, V gene, clone size, CDR3 protein, CDR3 DNA. The D gene is left open where the match is weak. Not every row has a clone size; where given, it reads once, few, many or a size class.

>TRBD1|TRBJ2-7|TRBV6-1|medium-sized
CASGEAGGYF
TGTGCCAGCGGTGAGGCAGGGGGATACTTC
>-|TRBJ2-7|TRBV4-2|-
CASSHPSYEQYF
TGTGCCAGCAGCCACCCCTCCTACGAGCAGTACTTC
>-|TRBJ1-4|TRBV5-4|many
CASSLGQVNEKLFF
TGTGCCAGCAGCTTGGGACAGGTTAATGAAAAACTGTTTTTT
>TRBD1|TRBJ2-3|TRBV5-1|many
CASSLQGAGSTDTQYF
TGCGCCAGCAGCTTGCAGGGGGCGGGTTCCACAGATACGCAGTATTTT
>TRBD1|TRBJ1-4|TRBV4-2|many
CASSHPRDRARNEKLFF
TGTGCCAGCAGCCATCCCCGGGACAGGGCTCGAAATGAAAAACTGTTTTTT
>-|TRBJ2-5|TRBV19|many
CASSYEGGETQYF
TGTGCCAGTAGTTACGAGGGCGGGGAGACCCAGTACTTC
>-|TRBJ1-3|TRBV11-1|many
CASSPTEGGSGNTIYF
TGTGCCAGCAGCCCGACAGAAGGAGGGTCTGGAAACACCATATATTTT
>TRBD2|TRBJ2-1|TRBV20-1|-
CSARWGIAGEAREQFF
TGCAGTGCTAGGTGGGGAATAGCGGGAGAGGCCCGTGAGCAGTTCTTC
>-|TRBJ1-1|TRBV19|-
CASSRMGLGTEAFF
TGTGCCAGTAGTCGAATGGGTCTAGGCACTGAAGCTTTCTTT
>-|TRBJ2-3|TRBV3-1|many
CASSQGYSLTDTQYF
TGTGCCAGCAGCCAAGGGTACAGCCTCACAGATACGCAGTATTTT
>TRBD2|TRBJ2-5|TRBV5-1|few
CASGGVALGPQETQYF
TGCGCCAGCGGGGGGGTGGCTCTCGGGCCACAAGAGACCCAGTACTTC
>-|TRBJ1-1|TRBV4-1|-
CASSQVDWNTEAFF
TGCGCCAGCAGCCAAGTTGATTGGAACACTGAAGCTTTCTTT
>-|TRBJ1-5|TRBV19|many
CASSRQEQGDQPQHF
TGTGCCAGTAGTAGACAGGAACAAGGGGACCAGCCCCAGCATTTT
>-|TRBJ2-1|TRBV6-1|-
CASSATDTRFYNEQFF
TGTGCCAGCAGTGCGACAGATACCCGATTCTACAATGAGCAGTTCTTC
>-|TRBJ2-3|TRBV6-1|many
CASSLQGADTQYF
TGTGCCAGCAGCCTACAGGGAGCAGATACGCAGTATTTT
>-|TRBJ2-3|TRBV11-2|-
CASSSSLGRTYTQYF
TGTGCCAGCAGCTCATCCCTCGGGAGAACATATACTCAGTATTTT
>TRBD1|TRBJ2-7|TRBV5-4|once
CASSSTGVKYEQYF
TGTGCCAGCAGCTCCACAGGGGTTAAGTACGAGCAGTACTTC
>TRBD2|TRBJ2-5|TRBV19|many
CASSIWSGTYQETQYF
TGTGCCAGTAGTATATGGAGCGGGACGTACCAAGAGACCCAGTACTTC
>TRBD2|TRBJ2-7|TRBV4-3|many
CASSQGPGLAGVRYEQYF
TGCGCCAGCAGCCAAGGTCCGGGACTAGCGGGAGTAAGGTACGAGCAGTACTTC
>-|TRBJ2-5|TRBV3-1|many
CASSPYLGEETQYF
TGTGCCAGCAGCCCCTATCTCGGAGAAGAGACCCAGTACTTC
>-|TRBJ2-2|TRBV6-2/TRBV6-3|-
CASRWGLAGELFF
TGTGCCAGCAGGTGGGGGTTGGCCGGGGAGCTGTTTTTT
>TRBD1|TRBJ2-7|TRBV4-1|many
CASSQDLMGQGREQYF
TGCGCCAGCAGCCAAGATCTGATGGGACAGGGCCGGGAGCAGTACTTC
>TRBD2|TRBJ2-7|TRBV20-1|medium-sized
CSARGLANLPEQYF
TGCAGTGCTAGGGGACTAGCGAATCTCCCCGAGCAGTACTTC
>-|TRBJ1-3|TRBV20-1|once
CSATHRLASSGNTIFF
TGCAGTGCTACACATCGGCTAGCGAGCTCTGGAAACACCATATTTTTT